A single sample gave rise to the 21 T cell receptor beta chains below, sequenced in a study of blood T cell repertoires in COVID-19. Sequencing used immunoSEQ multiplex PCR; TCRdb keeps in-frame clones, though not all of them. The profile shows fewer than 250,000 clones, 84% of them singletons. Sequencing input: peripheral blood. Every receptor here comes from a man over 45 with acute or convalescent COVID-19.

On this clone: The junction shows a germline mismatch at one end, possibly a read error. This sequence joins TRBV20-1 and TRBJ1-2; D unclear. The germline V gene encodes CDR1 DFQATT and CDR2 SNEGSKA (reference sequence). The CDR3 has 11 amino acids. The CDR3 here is CSAVEAGLNLF. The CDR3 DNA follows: TGCAGTGCTGTTGAGGCGGGCCTCAACCTCTTT.

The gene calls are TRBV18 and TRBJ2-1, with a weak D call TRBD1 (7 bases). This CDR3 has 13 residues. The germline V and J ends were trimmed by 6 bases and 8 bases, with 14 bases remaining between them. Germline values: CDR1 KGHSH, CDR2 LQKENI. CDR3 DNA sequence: TGTGCCAGCTCCCGGCAGGGGGAGGATGAGCAGTTCTTC. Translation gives CASSRQGEDEQFF.

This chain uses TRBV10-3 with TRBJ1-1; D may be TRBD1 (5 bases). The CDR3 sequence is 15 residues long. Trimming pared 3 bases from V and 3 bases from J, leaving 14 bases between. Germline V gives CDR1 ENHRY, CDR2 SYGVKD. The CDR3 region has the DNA TGTGCCATCAGTGAAAGGAGGGGAGGGGACACTGAAGCTTTCTTT. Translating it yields CAISERRGGDTEAFF.

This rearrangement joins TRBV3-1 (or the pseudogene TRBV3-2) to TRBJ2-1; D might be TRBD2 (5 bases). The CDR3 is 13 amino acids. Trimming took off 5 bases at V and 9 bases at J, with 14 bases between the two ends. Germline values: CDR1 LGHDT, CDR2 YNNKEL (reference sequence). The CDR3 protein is CASSTRGSGEQFF. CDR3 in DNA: TGTGCCAGCAGCACTCGGGGTTCGGGTGAGCAGTTCTTC.

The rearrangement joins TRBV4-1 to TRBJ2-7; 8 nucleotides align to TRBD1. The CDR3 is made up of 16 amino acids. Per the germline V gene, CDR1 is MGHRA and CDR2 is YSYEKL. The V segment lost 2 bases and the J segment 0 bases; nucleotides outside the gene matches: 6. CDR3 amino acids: CASSQKRTGNSYEQYF. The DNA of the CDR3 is TGCGCCAGCAGCCAAAAACGGACAGGGAACTCCTACGAGCAGTACTTC.

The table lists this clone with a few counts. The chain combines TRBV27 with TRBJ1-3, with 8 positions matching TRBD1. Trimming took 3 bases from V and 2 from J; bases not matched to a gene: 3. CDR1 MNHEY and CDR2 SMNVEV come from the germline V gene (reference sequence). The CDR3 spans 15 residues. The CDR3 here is CASSFRRGPGNTIYF. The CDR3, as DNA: TGTGCCAGCAGTTTCCGCAGGGGGCCTGGAAACACCATATATTTT.

CDR3 sequence reads: CASSFSPDRVETQYF. CDR3 nucleotide sequence: TGTGCCAGCAGTTTCTCCCCTGACAGGGTAGAGACCCAGTACTTC. The chain has TRBV27 and TRBJ2-5, with 7 bases aligning to TRBD1. Per the germline V gene, CDR1 is MNHEY and CDR2 is SMNVEV (reference sequence). This CDR3 spans 15 amino acids. Trimming removed 3 bases from V and 4 bases from J; junction bases left unmatched: 8.

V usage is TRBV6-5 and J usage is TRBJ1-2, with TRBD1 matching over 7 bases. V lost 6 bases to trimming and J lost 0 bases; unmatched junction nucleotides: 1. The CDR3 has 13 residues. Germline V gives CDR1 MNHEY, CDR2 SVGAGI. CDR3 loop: CASRGTANYGYTF. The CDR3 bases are TGTGCCAGCAGGGGGACAGCTAACTATGGCTACACCTTC.

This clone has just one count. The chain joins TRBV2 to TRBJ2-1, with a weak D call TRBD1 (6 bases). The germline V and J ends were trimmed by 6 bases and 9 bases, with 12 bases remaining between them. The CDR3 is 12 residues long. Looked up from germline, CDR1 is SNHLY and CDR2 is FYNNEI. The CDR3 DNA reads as TGTGCCAGCAGGGAACAGGGAACTGAGCAGTTCTTC. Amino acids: CASREQGTEQFF.

CDR3 protein: CASSFRRGTEAFF. The CDR3 DNA follows: TGCGCCAGCAGCTTTCGTCGAGGCACTGAAGCTTTCTTT. The chain employs TRBV5-1 and TRBJ1-1; D remains ambiguous. V was cut by 2 bases and J by 4 bases, with 9 bases left in between. Germline V gene lookup returns CDR1 SGHRS and CDR2 YFSETQ. The CDR3 covers 13 residues.

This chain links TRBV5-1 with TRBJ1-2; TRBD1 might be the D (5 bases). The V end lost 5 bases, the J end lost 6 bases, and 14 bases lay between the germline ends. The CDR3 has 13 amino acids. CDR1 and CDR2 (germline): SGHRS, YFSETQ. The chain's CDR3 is CASRSPGPNGYTF. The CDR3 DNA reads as TGCGCCAGCAGGTCACCAGGGCCGAATGGCTACACCTTC.

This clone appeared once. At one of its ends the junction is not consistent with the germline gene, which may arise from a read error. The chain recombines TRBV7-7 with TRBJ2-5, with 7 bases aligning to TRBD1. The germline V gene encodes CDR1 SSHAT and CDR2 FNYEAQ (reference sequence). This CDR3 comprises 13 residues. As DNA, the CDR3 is TGTGCTAGCAGCTCTGACAGGGAAGAGACCCAGTACTTC. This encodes CASSSDREETQYF. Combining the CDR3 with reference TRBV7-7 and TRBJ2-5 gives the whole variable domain GAGVSQSPRYKVTKRGQDVTLRCDPISSHATLYWYQQALGQGPEFLTYFNYEAQPDKSGLPSDRFSAERPEGSISTLTIQRTEQRDSAMYRCASSSDREETQYFGPGTRLLVL.

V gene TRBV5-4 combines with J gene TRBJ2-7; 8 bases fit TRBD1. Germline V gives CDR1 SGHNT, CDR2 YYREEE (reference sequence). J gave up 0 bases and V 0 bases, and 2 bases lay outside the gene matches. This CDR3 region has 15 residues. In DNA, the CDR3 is TGTGCCAGCAGCTTGGGGACAGGGTACTCCTACGAGCAGTACTTC. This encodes CASSLGTGYSYEQYF.

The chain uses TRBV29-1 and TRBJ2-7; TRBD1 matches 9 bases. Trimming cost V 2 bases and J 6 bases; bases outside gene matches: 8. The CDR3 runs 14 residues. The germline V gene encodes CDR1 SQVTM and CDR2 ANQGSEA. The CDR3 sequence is CSVERRQGGGEQYF. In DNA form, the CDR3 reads TGCAGCGTTGAAAGGAGACAGGGGGGTGGCGAGCAGTACTTC.

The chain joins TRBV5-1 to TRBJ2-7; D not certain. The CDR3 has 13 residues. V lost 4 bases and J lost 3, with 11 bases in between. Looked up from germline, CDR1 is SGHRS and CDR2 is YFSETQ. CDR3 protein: CASSLSGVYEQYF. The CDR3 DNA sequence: TGCGCCAGCAGCCTATCCGGTGTCTACGAGCAGTACTTC.

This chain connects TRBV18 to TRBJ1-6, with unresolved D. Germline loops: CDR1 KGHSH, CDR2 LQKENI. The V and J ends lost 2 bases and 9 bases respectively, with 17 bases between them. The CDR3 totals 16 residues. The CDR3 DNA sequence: TGTGCCAGCTCACCAAATTGGCCGGGAGAGGGTTCACCCCTCCACTTT. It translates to CASSPNWPGEGSPLHF.

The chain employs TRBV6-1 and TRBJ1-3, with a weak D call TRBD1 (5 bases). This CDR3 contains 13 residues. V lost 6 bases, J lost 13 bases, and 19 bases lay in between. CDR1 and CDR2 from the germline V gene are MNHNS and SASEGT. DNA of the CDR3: TGTGCCAGCAGGGACAACATCCCGGGTTTAATATATTTT. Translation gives CASRDNIPGLIYF.

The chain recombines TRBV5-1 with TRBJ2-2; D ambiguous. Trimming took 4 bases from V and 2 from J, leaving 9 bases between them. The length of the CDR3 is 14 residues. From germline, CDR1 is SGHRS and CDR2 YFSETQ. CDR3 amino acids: CASSPQQNTGELFF. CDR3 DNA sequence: TGCGCCAGCAGCCCCCAACAAAACACCGGGGAGCTGTTTTTT.

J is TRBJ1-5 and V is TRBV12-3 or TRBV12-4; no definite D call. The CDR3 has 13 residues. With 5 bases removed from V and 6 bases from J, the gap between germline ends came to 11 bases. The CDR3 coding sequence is TGTGCCAGCAGTCGTTCTTCCGGTCAGCCCCAGCATTTT. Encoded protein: CASSRSSGQPQHF.

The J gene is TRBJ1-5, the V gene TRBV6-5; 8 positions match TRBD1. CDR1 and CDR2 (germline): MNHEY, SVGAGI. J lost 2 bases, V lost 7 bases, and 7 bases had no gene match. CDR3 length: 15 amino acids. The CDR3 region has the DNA TGTGCCAGCAAAATTCAGGGGGCGGGCAATCAGCCCCAGCATTTT. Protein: CASKIQGAGNQPQHF.

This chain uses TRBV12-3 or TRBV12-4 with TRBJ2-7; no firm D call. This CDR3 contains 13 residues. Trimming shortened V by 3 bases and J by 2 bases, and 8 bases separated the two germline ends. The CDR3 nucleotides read TGTGCCAGCAGTTTTTTACAGCCCTACGAGCAGTACTTC. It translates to CASSFLQPYEQYF.